These 7 T cell receptor beta chains originate from one sample sequenced in a study of Ad26.COV2.S vaccination and SARS-CoV-2 variants. Treatment: about 20 received Ad26.COV2.S at low or high dose, single or two shots; several received placebo; per-sample allocation not given. Vaccine and placebo recipients were sampled on day 63 after the first injection. Data came from immunoSEQ multiplex PCR; TCRdb stores just in-frame clones and leaves some out. The sample yields 430,000 or so clones, about 93% seen once. The sample was peripheral blood, taken in a trial of Ad26.COV2.S vaccine versus placebo. These receptors were taken from a person aged 18 to 59 who received the Ad26.COV2.S COVID-19 vaccine or a placebo.

The CDR3 bases are TGTGCCAGCAGTCAGGCCGGTCAGCTCACCGGGGAGCTGTTTTTT. Translating it yields CASSQAGQLTGELFF. The chain employs TRBV27 and TRBJ2-2; D remains unclear. This CDR3 is 15 amino acids long. Trimming took 5 bases from V and 4 from J, leaving 14 bases between them. CDR1 and CDR2 from the germline V gene are MNHEY and SMNVEV (reference sequence).

This clone was detected only a few times. The V and J genes are TRBV7-6 and TRBJ2-7, with a weak D call TRBD2 (5 bases). The length of the CDR3 is 12 residues. V dropped 0 bases and J dropped 5 bases, with 5 bases sitting between them. Germline loops: CDR1 SGHVS, CDR2 FNYEAQ. CDR3 sequence (DNA): TGTGCCAGCAGCTTAGCTAGCGACGAGCAGTACTTC. This gives the protein CASSLASDEQYF.

J is TRBJ1-5 and V is TRBV19, with D tentatively TRBD1 (6 bases). V was cut by 7 bases and J by 0 bases, with 16 bases left in between. This CDR3 has 16 amino acids. Per the germline V gene, CDR1 is LNHDA and CDR2 is SQIVND (reference sequence). CDR3 DNA sequence: TGTGCCAGTAATAGGGACACCCGCTATAGCAATCAGCCCCAGCATTTT. Translation gives CASNRDTRYSNQPQHF.

The CDR3 DNA follows: TGCGCCAGCAGCCCAACCGGGACAGAGGATGGCTACACCTTC. Translating gives CASSPTGTEDGYTF. V usage is TRBV5-1 and J usage is TRBJ1-2; 7 nucleotides agree with TRBD1. This CDR3 spans 14 amino acids. With V trimmed by 4 bases and J by 6 bases, 9 bases remained unmatched. Germline V gene data show CDR1 as SGHRS and CDR2 as YFSETQ.

V usage is TRBV4-3 and J usage is TRBJ1-1; D might be TRBD1 (6 bases). V was pared by 0 bases and J by 2 bases, with 13 bases between. The CDR3 loop spans 16 amino acids. Germline-derived CDR1 and CDR2 are LGHNA and YSLEER. The CDR3 reads CASSQDRAGVNTEAFF. In DNA, the CDR3 is TGCGCCAGCAGCCAAGATCGGGCAGGGGTAAACACTGAAGCTTTCTTT.

The chain is built from TRBV6-6 and TRBJ2-7, with TRBD1 matching over 8 bases. Germline trimming cut 5 bases from V and 6 bases from J; bases unmatched to any gene: 12. CDR3 length: 15 amino acids. Germline lookup yields CDR1 MNHNY and CDR2 SVGAGI (reference sequence). CDR3 sequence: CASSKNQGALAEQYF. As DNA, the CDR3 is TGTGCCAGCAGTAAGAACCAGGGGGCACTCGCCGAGCAGTACTTC.

The V and J genes are TRBV7-9 and TRBJ2-2, with a tentative D call TRBD1 (6 bases). The length of the CDR3 is 15 residues. Trimming took 5 bases from V and 2 from J, leaving 12 bases between them. Per germline, CDR1 SEHNR and CDR2 FQNEAQ (reference sequence). In DNA form, the CDR3 reads TGTGCCAGCAGCCCACGACAGGCTAACACCGGGGAGCTGTTTTTT. It codes for CASSPRQANTGELFF.